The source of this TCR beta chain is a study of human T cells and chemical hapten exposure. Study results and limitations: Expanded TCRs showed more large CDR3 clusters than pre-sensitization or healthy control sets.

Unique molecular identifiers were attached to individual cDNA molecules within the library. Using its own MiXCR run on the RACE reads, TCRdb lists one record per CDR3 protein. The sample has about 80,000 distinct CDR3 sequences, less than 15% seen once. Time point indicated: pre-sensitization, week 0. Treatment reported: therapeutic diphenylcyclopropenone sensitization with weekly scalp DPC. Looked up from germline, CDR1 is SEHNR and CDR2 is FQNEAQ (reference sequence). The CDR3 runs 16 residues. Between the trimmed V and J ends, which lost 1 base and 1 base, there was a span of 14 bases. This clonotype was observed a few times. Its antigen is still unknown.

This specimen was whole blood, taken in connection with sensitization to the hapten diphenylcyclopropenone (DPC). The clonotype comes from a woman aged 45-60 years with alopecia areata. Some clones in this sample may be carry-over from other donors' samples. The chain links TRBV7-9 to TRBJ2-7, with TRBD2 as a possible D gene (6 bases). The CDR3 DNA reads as TGTGCCAGCAGCTTAGGCGGGGACCGAATATCCTACGAGCAGTACTTC. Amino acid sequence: CASSLGGDRISYEQYF.